This TCR beta chain was found in a study of T cell responses to AZD1222 COVID-19 vaccine. Repertoires were generated with immunoSEQ multiplex PCR, while TCRdb's copy carries only in-frame clones and drops some. The data contain over 130,000 clones, about 91% of them singletons. The material sequenced was peripheral blood, taken 28 days after the second AZD1222 dose. The TCR sequence derives from an adult who received the AZD1222 COVID-19 vaccine.

This chain's CDR3 is CASSSRTGGDSPLHF. The DNA for the CDR3 is TGTGCCAGCAGTAGCCGGACAGGGGGCGACTCACCCCTCCACTTT. V usage is TRBV28 and J usage is TRBJ1-6; TRBD1 matches at 11 bases. V dropped 5 bases and J dropped 10; count of bases not matched to a gene: 7. CDR3 length equals 15 residues. Germline V gene lookup returns CDR1 MDHEN and CDR2 SYDVKM. The whole variable domain, remainder taken from reference TRBV28 and TRBJ1-6, is DVKVTQSSRYLVKRTGEKVFLECVQDMDHENMFWYRQDPGLGLRLIYFSYDVKMKEKGDIPEGYSVSREKKERFSLILESASTNQTSMYLCASSSRTGGDSPLHFGNGTRLTVT.